This T cell receptor (beta chain) comes out of a study of T cell responses to AZD1222 COVID-19 vaccine. Timing groups of about 4 and about 12 weeks for second doses were pooled. The assay was immunoSEQ multiplex PCR, and TCRdb's table has in-frame clones only and misses some. In the table there are 150,000 to 160,000 clones, about 89% of which are singletons. Concerning this clone: Its antigen is not known.

General study points: There were mostly white British donors and more females than males, and clonal diversity was possibly underestimated. Increases in Spike-specific TCR breadth and depth were seen after two AZD1222 doses.

Here the sequenced sample was peripheral blood, taken 28 days after the second AZD1222 dose. This clonotype was sampled from an adult who received the AZD1222 COVID-19 vaccine.

CDR3: CASSRQAYGYTF. CDR3 DNA sequence: TGTGCCAGCAGTCGACAGGCCTATGGCTACACCTTC. The V gene is TRBV28, the J gene TRBJ1-2; a weak D match, TRBD1 (6 bases). Looked up from germline, CDR1 is MDHEN and CDR2 is SYDVKM. The CDR3 extends over 12 amino acids. V lost 5 bases and J lost 4, with 8 bases in between.